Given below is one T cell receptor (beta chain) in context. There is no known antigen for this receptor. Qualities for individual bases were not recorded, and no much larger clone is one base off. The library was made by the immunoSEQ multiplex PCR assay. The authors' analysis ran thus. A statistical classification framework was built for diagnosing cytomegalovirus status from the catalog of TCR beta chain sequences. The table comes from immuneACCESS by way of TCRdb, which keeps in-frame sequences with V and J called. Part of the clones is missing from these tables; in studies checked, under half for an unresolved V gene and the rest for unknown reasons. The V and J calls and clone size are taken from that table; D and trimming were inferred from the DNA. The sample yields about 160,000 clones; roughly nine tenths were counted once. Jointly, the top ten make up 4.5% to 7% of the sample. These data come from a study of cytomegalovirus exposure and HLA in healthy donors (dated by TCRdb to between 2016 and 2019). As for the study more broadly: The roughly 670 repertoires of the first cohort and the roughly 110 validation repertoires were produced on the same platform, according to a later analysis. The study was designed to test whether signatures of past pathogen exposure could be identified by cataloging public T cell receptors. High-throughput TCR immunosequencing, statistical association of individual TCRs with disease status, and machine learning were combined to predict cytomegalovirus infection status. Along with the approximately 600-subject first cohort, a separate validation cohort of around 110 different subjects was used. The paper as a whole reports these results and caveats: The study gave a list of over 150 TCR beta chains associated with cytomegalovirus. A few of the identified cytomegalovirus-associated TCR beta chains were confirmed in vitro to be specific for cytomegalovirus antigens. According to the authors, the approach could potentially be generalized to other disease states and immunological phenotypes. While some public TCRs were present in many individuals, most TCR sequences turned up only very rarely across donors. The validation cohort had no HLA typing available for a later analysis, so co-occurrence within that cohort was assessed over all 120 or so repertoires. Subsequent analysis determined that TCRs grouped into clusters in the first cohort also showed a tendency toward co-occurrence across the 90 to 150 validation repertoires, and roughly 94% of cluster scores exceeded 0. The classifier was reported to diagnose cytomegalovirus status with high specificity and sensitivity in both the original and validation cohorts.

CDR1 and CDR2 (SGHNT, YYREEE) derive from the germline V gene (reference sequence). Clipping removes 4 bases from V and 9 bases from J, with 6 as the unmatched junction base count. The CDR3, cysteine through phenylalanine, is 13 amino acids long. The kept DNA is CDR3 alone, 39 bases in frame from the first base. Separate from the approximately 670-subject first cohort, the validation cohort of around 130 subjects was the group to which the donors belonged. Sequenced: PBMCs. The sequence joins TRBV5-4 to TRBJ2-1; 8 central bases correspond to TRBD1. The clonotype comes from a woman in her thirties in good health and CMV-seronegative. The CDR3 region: CASSRIDRGEQFF. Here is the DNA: TGTGCCAGCAGCCGAATAGACAGGGGTGAGCAGTTCTTC.